The clone carrying this T cell receptor beta chain was seen a few times. Its cognate antigen is unknown. This CDR3 spans 15 amino acids. The germline CDR1 and CDR2 sequences are SGHVS and FQNEAQ. The V gene lost 5 bases and the J gene lost 3 bases, with 17 bases spanning the gap. These data come from a study of cytomegalovirus exposure and HLA in healthy donors. PCR employed 60 Vbeta and 13 Jbeta primers. Authors' data handling: Later, an analysis found 80 million or so unique TCR beta chains, and about 10 million of these were shared. Profiling relied on immunoSEQ multiplex PCR, and the TCRdb table lists in-frame clones only, not all of them. Clone size and the V and J calls come from that table; the DNA yielded D and trimming. The top ten clones hold about 16% of a sample with a few hundred thousand clones, 60% to 85% of them seen once. Study-level points and caveats: A later analysis by the authors found several of the most significant clusters apparently linked to common viral pathogens. Excluded were some V segments that proved indistinguishable, including TRBV6-2 and TRBV6-3. Judged likely to be a sequencing artifact was a cluster of highly shared sequence variants.

The sequence derives from a man between 35 and 55 years old in good health and CMV-seronegative. Sequenced: PBMCs. J is TRBJ2-7 and V is TRBV7-8; D may be TRBD2 (6 bases). The CDR3 DNA follows: TGTGCCAGCAGCCCGTCCGGGACTGCCCTCTACGAGCAGTACTTC. Translating gives CASSPSGTALYEQYF.